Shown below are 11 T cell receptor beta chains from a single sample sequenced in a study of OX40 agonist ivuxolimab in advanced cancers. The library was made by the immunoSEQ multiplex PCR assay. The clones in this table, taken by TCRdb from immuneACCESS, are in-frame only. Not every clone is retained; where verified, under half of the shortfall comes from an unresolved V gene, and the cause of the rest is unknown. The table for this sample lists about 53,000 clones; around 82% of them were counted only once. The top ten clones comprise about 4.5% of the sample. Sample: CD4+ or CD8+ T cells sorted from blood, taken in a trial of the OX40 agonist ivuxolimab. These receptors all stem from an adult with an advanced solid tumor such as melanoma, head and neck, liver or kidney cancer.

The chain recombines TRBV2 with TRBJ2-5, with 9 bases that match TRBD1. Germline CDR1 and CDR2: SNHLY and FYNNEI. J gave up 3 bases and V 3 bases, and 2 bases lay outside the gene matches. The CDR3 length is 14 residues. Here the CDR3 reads CASSDRTGEETQYF. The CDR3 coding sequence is TGTGCCAGCAGTGATAGGACAGGGGAAGAGACCCAGTACTTC.

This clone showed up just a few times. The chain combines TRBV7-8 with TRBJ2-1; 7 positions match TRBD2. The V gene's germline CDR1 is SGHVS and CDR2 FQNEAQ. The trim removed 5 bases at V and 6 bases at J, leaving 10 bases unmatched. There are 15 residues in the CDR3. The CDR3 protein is CASSQERLAGNEQFF. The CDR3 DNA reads TGTGCCAGCAGCCAAGAACGACTAGCCGGCAATGAGCAGTTCTTC.

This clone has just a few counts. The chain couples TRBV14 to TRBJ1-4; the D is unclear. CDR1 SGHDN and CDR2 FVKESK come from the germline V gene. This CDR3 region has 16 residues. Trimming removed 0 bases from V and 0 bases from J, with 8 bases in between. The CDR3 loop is CASSQDQRATNEKLFF. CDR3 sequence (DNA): TGTGCCAGCAGCCAAGATCAGAGGGCAACTAATGAAAAACTGTTTTTT.

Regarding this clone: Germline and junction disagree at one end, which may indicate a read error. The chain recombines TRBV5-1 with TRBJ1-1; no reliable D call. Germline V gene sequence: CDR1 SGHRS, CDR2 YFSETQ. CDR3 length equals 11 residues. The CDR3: CASTLNTEAFF. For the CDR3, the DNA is TGCGCCAGCACCTTGAACACTGAAGCTTTCTTT.

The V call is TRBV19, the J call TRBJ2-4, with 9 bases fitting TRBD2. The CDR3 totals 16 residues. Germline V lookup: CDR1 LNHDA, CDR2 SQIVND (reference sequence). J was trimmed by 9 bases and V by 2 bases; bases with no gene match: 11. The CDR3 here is CASSISWREGLGIQYF. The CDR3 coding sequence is TGTGCCAGTAGTATATCATGGCGGGAGGGCCTAGGCATTCAGTACTTC.

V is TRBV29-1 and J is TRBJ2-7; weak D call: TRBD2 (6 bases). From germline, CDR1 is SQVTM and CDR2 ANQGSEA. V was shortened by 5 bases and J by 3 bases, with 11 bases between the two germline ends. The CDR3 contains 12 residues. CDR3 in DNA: TGCAGCGTTTCAGCGGGCAACTACGAGCAGTACTTC. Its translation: CSVSAGNYEQYF.

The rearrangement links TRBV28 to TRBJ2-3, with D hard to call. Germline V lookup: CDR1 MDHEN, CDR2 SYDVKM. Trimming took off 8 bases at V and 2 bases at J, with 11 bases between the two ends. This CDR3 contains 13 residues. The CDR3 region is CASGGTSTDTQYF. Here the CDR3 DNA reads TGTGCCAGCGGCGGCACCTCCACAGATACGCAGTATTTT.

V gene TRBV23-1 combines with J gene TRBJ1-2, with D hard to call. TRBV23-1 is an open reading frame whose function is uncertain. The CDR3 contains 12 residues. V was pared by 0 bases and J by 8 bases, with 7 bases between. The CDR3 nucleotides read TGCGCCAGCAGTCAATCCGTACCCGGCTACACCTTC. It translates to CASSQSVPGYTF.

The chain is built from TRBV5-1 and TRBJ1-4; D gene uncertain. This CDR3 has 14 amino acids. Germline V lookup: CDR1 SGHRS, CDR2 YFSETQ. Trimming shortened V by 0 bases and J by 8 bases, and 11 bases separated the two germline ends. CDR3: CASSLEPAGEKLFF. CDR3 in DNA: TGCGCCAGCAGCTTGGAGCCTGCGGGGGAAAAACTGTTTTTT.

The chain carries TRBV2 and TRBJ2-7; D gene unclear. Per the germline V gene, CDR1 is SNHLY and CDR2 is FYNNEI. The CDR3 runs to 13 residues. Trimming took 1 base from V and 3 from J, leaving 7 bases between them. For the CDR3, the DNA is TGTGCCAGCAGTGAAGACAGAAACTACGAGCAGTACTTC. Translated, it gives CASSEDRNYEQYF.

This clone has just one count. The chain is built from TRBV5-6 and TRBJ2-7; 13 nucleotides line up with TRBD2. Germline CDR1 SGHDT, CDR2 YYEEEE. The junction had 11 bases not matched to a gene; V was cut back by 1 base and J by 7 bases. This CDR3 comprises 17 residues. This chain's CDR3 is CASSLLGGTSGRGEQYF. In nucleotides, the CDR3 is TGTGCCAGCAGCTTGTTAGGGGGCACTAGCGGGAGGGGTGAGCAGTACTTC.